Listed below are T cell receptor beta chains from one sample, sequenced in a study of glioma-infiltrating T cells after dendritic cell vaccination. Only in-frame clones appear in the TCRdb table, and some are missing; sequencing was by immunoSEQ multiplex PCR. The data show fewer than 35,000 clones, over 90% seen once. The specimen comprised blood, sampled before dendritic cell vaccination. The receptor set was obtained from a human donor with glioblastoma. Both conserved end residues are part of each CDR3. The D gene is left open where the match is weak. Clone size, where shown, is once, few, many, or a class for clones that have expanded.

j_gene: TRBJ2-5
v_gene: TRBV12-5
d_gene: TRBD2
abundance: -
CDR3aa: CASGLAGGQETQYF
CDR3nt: TGTGCTAGTGGTTTGGCGGGGGGGCAAGAGACCCAGTACTTC

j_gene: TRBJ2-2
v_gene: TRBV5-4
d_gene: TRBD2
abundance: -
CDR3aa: CASSAGTSGGSMGTGELFF
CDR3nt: TGCGCCAGCAGCGCTGGGACTAGCGGGGGGTCCATGGGGACCGGGGAGCTGTTTTTT

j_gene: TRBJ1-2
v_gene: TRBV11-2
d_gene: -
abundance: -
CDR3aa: CASSSLNRRGLSYTF
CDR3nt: TGTGCCAGCAGCTCTCTCAACCGGCGGGGTTTGAGCTACACCTTC

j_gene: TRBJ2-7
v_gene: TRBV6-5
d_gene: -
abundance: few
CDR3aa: CASSFSPGHHSYEQYF
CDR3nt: TGTGCCAGCAGTTTTTCTCCGGGACACCACTCCTACGAGCAGTACTTC

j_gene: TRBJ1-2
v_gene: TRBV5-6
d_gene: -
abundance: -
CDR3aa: CASRSYRAYGYTF
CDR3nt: TGTGCCAGCAGATCCTACAGGGCGTATGGCTACACCTTC

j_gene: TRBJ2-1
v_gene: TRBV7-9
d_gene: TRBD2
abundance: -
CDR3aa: CASSLVYLAGEQFF
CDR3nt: TGTGCCAGCAGCTTAGTATATCTAGCGGGAGAGCAGTTCTTC

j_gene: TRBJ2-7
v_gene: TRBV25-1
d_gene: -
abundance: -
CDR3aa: CASKNPVTYEQYF
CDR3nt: TGTGCCAGCAAAAATCCAGTAACCTACGAGCAGTACTTC

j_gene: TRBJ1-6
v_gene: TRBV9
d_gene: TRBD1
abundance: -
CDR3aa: CASSARQGVNSPLHF
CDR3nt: TGTGCCAGCAGCGCCAGACAGGGGGTAAATTCACCCCTCCACTTT

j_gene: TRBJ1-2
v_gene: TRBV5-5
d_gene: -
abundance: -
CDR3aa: CASSPLRQVIGSYGYTF
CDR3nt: TGTGCCAGCAGCCCCCTAAGACAGGTTATTGGATCCTATGGCTACACCTTC

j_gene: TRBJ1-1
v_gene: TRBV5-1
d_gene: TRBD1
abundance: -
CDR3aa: CASSSGPGTGLNTEAFF
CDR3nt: TGCGCCAGCAGCTCCGGTCCCGGGACAGGGTTGAACACTGAAGCTTTCTTT

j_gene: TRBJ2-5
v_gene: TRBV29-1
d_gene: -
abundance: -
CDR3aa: CSVVVQTQYF
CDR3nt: TGCAGCGTTGTAGTTCAGACCCAGTACTTC

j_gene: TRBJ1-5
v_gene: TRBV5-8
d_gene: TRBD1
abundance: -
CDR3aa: CASSRDRGQPQHF
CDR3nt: TGTGCCAGCAGCAGGGACAGGGGTCAGCCCCAGCATTTT

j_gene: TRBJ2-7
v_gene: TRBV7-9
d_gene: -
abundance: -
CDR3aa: CASSLAGQINEQYF
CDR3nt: TGTGCCAGCAGCTTAGCTGGACAGATCAACGAGCAGTACTTC

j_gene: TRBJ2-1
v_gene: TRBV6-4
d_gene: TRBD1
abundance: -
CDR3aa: CASSRGVRGPYNEQFF
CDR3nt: TGTGCCAGCAGCCGAGGGGTCAGGGGGCCTTACAATGAGCAGTTCTTC

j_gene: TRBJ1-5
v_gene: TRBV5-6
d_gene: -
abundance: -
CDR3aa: CASTSYGGSNQPQHF
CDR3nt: TGTGCCAGCACCTCCTATGGAGGAAGCAATCAGCCCCAGCATTTT

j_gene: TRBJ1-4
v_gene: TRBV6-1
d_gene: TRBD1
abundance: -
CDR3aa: CASRQTGPNEKLFF
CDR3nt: TGTGCCAGCAGACAGACAGGGCCTAATGAAAAACTGTTTTTT

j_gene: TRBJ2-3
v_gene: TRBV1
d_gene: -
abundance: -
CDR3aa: CTSSQGRASGGANTQYF
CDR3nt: TGCACCAGCAGCCAAGGCCGGGCTAGCGGGGGGGCAAATACGCAGTATTTT

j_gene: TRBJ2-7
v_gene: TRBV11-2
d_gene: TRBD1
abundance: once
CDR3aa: CASTPRDRSDEQYF
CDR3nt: TGTGCCAGCACCCCACGGGACAGGTCGGACGAGCAGTACTTC

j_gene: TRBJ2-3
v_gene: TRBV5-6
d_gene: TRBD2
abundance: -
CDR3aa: CASSSGSGLATDTQYF
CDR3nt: TGTGCCAGCAGCTCAGGTTCAGGACTAGCCACAGATACGCAGTATTTT

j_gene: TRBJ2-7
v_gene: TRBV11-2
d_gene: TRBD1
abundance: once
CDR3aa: CASSFLGTGGGEQYF
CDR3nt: TGTGCCAGCAGTTTCCTTGGGACAGGGGGTGGGGAGCAGTACTTC

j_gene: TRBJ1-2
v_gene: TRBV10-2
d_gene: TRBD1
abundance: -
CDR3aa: CASSAPGTVFGYTF
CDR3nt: TGCGCCAGCAGCGCCCCCGGGACAGTGTTTGGCTACACCTTC

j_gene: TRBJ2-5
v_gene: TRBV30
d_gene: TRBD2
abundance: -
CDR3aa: CAWSVGGAQETQYF
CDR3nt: TGTGCCTGGAGTGTCGGGGGGGCCCAAGAGACCCAGTACTTC

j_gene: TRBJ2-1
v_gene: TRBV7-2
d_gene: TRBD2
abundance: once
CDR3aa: CASSSRKAGGPGEQFF
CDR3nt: TGTGCCAGCAGCTCCCGTAAAGCGGGGGGGCCGGGCGAGCAGTTCTTC

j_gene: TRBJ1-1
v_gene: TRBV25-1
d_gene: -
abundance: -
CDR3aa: CASSPGWTEAFF
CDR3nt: TGTGCCAGCAGCCCCGGGTGGACTGAAGCTTTCTTT

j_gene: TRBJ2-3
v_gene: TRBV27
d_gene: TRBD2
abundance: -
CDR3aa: CASSLRAGLAGGVPDTQYF
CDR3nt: TGTGCCAGCAGTTTACGCGCGGGACTAGCGGGGGGCGTGCCAGATACGCAGTATTTT

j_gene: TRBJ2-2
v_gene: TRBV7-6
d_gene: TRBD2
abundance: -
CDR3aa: CASMDAGGTGELFF
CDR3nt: TGTGCCAGCATGGATGCGGGGGGCACCGGGGAGCTGTTTTTT

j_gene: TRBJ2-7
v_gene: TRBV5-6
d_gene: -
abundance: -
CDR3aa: CASSLGAGPSSGEQYF
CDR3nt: TGTGCCAGCAGCTTGGGGGCAGGGCCTTCTTCTGGCGAGCAGTACTTC

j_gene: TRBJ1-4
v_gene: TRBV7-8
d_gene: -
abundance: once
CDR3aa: CASSPRTGTFSTNEKLFF
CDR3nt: TGTGCCAGCAGCCCGAGAACCGGGACATTCTCCACAAATGAAAAACTGTTTTTT

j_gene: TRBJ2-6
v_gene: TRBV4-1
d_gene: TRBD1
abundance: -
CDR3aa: CASSQDTGAGANVLTF
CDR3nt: TGCGCCAGCAGCCAAGATACAGGGGCGGGGGCCAACGTCCTGACTTTC

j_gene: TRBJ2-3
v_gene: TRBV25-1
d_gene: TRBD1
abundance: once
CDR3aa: CASSDSRGLGTDTQYF
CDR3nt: TGTGCCAGCAGTGATTCCAGGGGGCTGGGCACAGATACGCAGTATTTT

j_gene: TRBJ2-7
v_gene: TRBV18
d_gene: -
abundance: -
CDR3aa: CASSPRRGHEQYF
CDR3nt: TGTGCCAGCTCACCAAGGAGGGGACACGAGCAGTACTTC

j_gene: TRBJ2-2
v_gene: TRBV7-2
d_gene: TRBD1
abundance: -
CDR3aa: CASSLVLTGSGELFF
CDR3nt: TGTGCCAGCAGCTTAGTGTTGACAGGGTCCGGGGAGCTGTTTTTT

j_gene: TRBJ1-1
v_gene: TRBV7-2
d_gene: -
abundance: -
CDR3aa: CASSPSLNTEAFF
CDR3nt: TGTGCCAGCAGCCCCTCCTTGAACACTGAAGCTTTCTTT

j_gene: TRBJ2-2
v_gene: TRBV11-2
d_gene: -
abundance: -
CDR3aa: CASSLFKRDTGELFF
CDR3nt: TGTGCCAGCAGCTTATTCAAGCGGGACACCGGGGAGCTGTTTTTT

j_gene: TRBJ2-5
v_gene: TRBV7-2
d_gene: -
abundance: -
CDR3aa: CASSFTRGQETQYF
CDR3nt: TGTGCCAGCAGCTTTACCAGGGGTCAGGAGACCCAGTACTTC

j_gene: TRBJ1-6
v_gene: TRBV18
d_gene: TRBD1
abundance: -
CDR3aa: CASSPGQGNSPLHF
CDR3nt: TGTGCCAGCTCACCAGGACAGGGCAATTCACCCCTCCACTTT

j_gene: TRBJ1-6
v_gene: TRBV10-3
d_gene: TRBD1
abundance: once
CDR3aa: CAISPGQGKNSPLHF
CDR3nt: TGTGCCATCAGCCCGGGACAGGGGAAAAATTCACCCCTCCACTTT

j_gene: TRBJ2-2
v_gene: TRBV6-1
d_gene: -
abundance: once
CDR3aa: CASSESGGAGGELFF
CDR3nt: TGTGCCAGCAGTGAAAGTGGGGGGGCCGGCGGGGAGCTGTTTTTT

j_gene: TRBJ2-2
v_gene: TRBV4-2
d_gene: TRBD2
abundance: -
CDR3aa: CASSQAPGGANTGELFF
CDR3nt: TGTGCCAGCAGCCAAGCCCCGGGGGGGGCAAACACCGGGGAGCTGTTTTTT

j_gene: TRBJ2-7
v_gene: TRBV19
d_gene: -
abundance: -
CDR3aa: CASSIGSRSYEQYF
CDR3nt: TGTGCCAGTAGTATAGGGTCCAGGTCCTACGAGCAGTACTTC